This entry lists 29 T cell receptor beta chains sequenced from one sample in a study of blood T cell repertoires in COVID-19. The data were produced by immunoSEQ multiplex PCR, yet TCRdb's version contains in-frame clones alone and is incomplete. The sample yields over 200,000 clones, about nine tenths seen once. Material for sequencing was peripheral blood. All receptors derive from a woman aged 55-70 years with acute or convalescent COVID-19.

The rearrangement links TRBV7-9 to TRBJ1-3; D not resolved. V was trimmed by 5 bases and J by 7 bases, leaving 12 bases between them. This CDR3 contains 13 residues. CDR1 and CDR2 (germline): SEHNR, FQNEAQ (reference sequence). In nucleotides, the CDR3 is TGTGCCAGCAGCCCAATTATCGGGAACACCATATATTTT. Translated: CASSPIIGNTIYF.

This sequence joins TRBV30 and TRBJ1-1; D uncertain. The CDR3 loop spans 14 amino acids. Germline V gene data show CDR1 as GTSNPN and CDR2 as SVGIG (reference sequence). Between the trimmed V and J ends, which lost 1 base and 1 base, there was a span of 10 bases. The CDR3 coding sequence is TGTGCCTGGAGTGAGAAGCATAGGAACACTGAAGCTTTCTTT. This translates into CAWSEKHRNTEAFF.

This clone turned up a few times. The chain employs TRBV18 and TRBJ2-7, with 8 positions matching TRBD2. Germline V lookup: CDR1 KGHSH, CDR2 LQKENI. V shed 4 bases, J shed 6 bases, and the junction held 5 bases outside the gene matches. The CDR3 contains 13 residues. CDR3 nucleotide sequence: TGTGCCAGCTCACAGAGCGGGAGTGCCGAGCAGTACTTC. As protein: CASSQSGSAEQYF.

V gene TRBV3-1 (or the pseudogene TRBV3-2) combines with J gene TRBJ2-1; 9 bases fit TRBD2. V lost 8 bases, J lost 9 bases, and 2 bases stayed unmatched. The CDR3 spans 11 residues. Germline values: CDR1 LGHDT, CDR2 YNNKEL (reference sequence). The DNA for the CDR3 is TGTGCCAGCGTAGCGGGGGTTGAGCAGTTCTTC. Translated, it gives CASVAGVEQFF.

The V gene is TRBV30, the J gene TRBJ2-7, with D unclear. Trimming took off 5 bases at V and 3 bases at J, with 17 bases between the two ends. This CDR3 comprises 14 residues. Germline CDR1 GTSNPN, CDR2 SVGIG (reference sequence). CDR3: CAWVGLDFDYEQYF. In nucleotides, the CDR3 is TGTGCCTGGGTGGGCTTAGATTTTGACTACGAGCAGTACTTC.

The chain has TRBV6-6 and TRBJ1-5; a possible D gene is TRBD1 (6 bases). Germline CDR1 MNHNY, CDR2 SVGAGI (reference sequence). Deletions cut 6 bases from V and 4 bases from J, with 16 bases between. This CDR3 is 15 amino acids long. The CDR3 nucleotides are TGTGCCAGCAGACCCCCGACAGGACTTAATCAGCCCCAGCATTTT. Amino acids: CASRPPTGLNQPQHF.

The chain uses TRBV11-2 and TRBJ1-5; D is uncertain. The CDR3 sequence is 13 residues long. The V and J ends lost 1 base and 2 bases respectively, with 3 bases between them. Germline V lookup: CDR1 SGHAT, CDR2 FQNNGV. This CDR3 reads CASSLVGNQPQHF. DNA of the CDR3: TGTGCCAGCAGCTTAGTCGGCAATCAGCCCCAGCATTTT. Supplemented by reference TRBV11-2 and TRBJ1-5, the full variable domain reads EAGVAQSPRYKIIEKRQSVAFWCNPISGHATLYWYQQILGQGPKLLIQFQNNGVVDDSQLPKDRFSAERLKGVDSTLKIQPAKLEDSAVYLCASSLVGNQPQHFGDGTRLSIL.

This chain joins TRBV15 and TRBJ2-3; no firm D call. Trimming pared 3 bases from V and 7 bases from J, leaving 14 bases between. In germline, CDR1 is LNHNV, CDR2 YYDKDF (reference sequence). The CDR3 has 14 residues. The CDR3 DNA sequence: TGTGCCACCAGCAGCTGGCTTAGCATGAATACGCAGTATTTT. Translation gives CATSSWLSMNTQYF.

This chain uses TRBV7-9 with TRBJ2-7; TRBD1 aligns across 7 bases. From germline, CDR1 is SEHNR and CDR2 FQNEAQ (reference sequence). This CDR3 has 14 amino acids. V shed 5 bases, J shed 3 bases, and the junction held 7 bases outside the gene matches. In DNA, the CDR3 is TGTGCCAGCAGCCAACAGACAGGGAACTACGAGCAGTACTTC. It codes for CASSQQTGNYEQYF.

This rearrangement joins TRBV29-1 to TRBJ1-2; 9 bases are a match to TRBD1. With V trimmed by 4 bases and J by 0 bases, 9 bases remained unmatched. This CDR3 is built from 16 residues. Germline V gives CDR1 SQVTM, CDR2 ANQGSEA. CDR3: CSVVAQGAEANYGYTF. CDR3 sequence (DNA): TGCAGCGTTGTGGCACAGGGGGCGGAAGCTAACTATGGCTACACCTTC.

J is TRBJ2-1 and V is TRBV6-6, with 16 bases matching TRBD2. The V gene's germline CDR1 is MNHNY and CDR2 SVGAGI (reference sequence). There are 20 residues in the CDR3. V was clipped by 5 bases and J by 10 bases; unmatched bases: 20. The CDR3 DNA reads TGTGCCAGCAGTCCCCTGAGCAGGGTCGGGACTAGCGGGGGGGTTCGGGAGCAGTTCTTC. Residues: CASSPLSRVGTSGGVREQFF.

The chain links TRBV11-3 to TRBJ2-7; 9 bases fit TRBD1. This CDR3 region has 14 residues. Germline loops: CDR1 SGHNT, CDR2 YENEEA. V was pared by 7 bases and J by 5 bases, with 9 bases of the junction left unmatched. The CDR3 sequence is CASKNRTGEDEQYF. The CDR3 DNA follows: TGTGCCAGCAAAAATAGGACAGGGGAGGACGAGCAGTACTTC.

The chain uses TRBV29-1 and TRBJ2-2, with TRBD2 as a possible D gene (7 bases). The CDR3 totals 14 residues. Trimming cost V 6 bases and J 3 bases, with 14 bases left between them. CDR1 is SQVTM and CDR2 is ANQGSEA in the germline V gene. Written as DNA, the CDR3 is TGCAGCGTCCGTGAGGGGGGGTACACCGGGGAGCTGTTTTTT. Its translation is CSVREGGYTGELFF.

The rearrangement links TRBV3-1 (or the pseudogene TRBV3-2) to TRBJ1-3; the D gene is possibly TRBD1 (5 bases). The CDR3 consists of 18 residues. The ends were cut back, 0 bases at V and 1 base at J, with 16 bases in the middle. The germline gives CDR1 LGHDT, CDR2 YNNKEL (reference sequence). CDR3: CASSQERGPRGSGNTIYF. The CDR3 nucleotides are TGTGCCAGCAGCCAAGAGCGGGGCCCCCGAGGATCTGGAAACACCATATATTTT.

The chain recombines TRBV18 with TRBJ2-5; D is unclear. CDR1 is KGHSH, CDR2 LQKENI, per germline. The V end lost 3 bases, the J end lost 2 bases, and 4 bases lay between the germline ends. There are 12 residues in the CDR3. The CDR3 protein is CASSPNQETQYF. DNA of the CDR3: TGTGCCAGCTCACCCAATCAAGAGACCCAGTACTTC. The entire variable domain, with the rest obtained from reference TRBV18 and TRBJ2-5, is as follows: NAGVMQNPRHLVRRRGQEARLRCSPMKGHSHVYWYRQLPEEGLKFMVYLQKENIIDESGMPKERFSAEFPKEGPSILRIQQVVRGDSAAYFCASSPNQETQYFGPGTRLLVL.

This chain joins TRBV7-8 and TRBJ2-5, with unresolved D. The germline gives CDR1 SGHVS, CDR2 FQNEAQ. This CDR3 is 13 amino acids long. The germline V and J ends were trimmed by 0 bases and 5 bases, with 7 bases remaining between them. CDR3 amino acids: CASSLATWETQYF. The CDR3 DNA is TGTGCCAGCAGCTTAGCGACTTGGGAGACCCAGTACTTC.

Here the CDR3 DNA reads TGTGCCAGCAGTTTGTACAGCGGGACCAATGAGCAGTTCTTC. Its protein is CASSLYSGTNEQFF. The rearrangement uses TRBV27 and TRBJ2-1; 7 nucleotides align to TRBD2. The CDR3 has 14 amino acids. The germline V gene encodes CDR1 MNHEY and CDR2 SMNVEV (reference sequence). Trimming took 3 bases from V and 6 from J; bases not matched to a gene: 5.

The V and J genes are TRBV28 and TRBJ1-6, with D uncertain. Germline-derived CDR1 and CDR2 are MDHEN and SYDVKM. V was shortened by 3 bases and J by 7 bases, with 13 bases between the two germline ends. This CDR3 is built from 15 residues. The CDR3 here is CASSFLTLQNSPLHF. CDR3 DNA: TGTGCCAGCAGTTTCCTTACTCTACAGAATTCACCCCTCCACTTT.

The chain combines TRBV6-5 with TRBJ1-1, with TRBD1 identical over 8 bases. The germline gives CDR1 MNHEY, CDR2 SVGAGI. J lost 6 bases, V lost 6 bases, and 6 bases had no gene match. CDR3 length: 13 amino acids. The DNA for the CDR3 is TGTGCCAGCAGCGGACAGGGCGAAGCTGAAGCTTTCTTT. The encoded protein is CASSGQGEAEAFF.

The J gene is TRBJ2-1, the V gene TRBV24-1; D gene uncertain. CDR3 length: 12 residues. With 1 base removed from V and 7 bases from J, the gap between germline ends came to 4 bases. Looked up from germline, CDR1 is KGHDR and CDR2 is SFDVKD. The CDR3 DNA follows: TGTGCCACCAGTGATTTTGAGAATGAGCAGTTCTTC. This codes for CATSDFENEQFF.

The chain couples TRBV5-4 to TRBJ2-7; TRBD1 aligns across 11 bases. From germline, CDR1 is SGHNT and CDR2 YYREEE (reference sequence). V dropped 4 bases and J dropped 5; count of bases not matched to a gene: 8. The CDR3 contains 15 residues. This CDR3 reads CASSVGTGGVNEQYF. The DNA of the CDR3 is TGTGCCAGCAGCGTGGGGACAGGGGGAGTGAACGAGCAGTACTTC.

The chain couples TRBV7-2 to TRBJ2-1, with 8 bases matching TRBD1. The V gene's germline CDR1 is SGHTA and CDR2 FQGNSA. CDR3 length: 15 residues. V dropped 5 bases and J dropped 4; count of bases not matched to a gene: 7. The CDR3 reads CASSLNRGIYNEQFF. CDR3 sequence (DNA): TGTGCCAGCAGCCTTAACAGGGGGATATACAATGAGCAGTTCTTC.

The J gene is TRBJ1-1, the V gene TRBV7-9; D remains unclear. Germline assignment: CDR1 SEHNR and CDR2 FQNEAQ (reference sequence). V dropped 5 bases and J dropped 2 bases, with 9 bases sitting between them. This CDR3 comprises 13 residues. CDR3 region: CASSHARNTEAFF. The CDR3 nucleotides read TGTGCCAGCAGCCACGCCAGAAACACTGAAGCTTTCTTT.

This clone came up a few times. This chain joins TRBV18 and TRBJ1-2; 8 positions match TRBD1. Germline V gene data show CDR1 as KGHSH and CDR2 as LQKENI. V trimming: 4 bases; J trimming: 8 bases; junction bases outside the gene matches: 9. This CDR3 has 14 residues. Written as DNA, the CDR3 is TGTGCCAGCTCACGGGACAGGTCCACCGACGGCTACACCTTC. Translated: CASSRDRSTDGYTF.

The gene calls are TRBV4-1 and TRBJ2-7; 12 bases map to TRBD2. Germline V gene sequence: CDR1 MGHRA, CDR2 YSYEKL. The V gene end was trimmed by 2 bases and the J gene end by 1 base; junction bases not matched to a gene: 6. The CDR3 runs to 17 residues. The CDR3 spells CASSQQYGLAGSYEQYF. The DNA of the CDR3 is TGCGCCAGCAGCCAACAATACGGACTAGCGGGATCCTACGAGCAGTACTTC.

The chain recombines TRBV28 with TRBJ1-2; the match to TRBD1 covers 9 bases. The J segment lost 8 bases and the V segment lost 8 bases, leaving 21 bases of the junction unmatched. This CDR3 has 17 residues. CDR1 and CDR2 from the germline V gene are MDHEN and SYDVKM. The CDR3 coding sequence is TGTGCCAGCTGCTCGACTTTGGGGGTTGGACAGGGGATCGGCTACACCTTC. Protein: CASCSTLGVGQGIGYTF.

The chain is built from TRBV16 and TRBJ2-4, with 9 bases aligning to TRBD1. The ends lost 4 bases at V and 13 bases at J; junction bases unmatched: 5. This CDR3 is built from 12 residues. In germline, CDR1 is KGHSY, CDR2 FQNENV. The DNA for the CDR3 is TGTGCCAGCAGCCTCTCCGGGACAGGGCAGTACTTC. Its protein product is CASSLSGTGQYF.

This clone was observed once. CDR3 nucleotides: TGTGCCAGCAGCTTAGACAGTGATACGCAGTATTTT. It specifies CASSLDSDTQYF. The chain recombines TRBV7-8 with TRBJ2-3; D unresolved. Germline values: CDR1 SGHVS, CDR2 FQNEAQ. V was trimmed by 1 base and J by 6 bases, leaving 5 bases between them. The CDR3 spans 12 residues.

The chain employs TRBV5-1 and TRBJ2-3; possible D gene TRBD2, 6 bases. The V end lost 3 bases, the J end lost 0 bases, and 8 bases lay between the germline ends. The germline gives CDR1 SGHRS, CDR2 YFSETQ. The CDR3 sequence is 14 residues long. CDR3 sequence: CASSSGDSTDTQYF. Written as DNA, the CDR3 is TGCGCCAGCAGCTCGGGAGACAGCACAGATACGCAGTATTTT.